Below, one T cell receptor (beta chain) is given with its context. Its antigen is currently unknown. TCRdb's copy holds only in-frame clones and misses some; the assay was immunoSEQ multiplex PCR. The profile shows about 86,000 clones, approximately 91% of them singletons. Collection occurred without any documented infections or immune events in donors. These data come from a study of identifying expanded T cells in peripheral blood. Study results and limitations: Clone count variance between roughly two-week samples rose with total template count. Differentially abundant clones: about 1.1 between replicates, 15 to 17 at approximately 14 days, 19 to 20 at four.

The CDR3 length is 15 residues. Germline CDR1 reads SGHTA; CDR2 reads FQGNSA. J lost 1 base, V lost 1 base, and 1 base had no gene match. The clonotype comes from a person between 18 and 69 years old in good health. The specimen sequenced was blood. The chain carries TRBV7-2 and TRBJ1-5, with TRBD1 matching 7 bases. CDR3 residues: CASSLVQGSNQPQHF. The CDR3 region has the DNA TGTGCCAGCAGCTTAGTACAGGGGAGCAATCAGCCCCAGCATTTT.